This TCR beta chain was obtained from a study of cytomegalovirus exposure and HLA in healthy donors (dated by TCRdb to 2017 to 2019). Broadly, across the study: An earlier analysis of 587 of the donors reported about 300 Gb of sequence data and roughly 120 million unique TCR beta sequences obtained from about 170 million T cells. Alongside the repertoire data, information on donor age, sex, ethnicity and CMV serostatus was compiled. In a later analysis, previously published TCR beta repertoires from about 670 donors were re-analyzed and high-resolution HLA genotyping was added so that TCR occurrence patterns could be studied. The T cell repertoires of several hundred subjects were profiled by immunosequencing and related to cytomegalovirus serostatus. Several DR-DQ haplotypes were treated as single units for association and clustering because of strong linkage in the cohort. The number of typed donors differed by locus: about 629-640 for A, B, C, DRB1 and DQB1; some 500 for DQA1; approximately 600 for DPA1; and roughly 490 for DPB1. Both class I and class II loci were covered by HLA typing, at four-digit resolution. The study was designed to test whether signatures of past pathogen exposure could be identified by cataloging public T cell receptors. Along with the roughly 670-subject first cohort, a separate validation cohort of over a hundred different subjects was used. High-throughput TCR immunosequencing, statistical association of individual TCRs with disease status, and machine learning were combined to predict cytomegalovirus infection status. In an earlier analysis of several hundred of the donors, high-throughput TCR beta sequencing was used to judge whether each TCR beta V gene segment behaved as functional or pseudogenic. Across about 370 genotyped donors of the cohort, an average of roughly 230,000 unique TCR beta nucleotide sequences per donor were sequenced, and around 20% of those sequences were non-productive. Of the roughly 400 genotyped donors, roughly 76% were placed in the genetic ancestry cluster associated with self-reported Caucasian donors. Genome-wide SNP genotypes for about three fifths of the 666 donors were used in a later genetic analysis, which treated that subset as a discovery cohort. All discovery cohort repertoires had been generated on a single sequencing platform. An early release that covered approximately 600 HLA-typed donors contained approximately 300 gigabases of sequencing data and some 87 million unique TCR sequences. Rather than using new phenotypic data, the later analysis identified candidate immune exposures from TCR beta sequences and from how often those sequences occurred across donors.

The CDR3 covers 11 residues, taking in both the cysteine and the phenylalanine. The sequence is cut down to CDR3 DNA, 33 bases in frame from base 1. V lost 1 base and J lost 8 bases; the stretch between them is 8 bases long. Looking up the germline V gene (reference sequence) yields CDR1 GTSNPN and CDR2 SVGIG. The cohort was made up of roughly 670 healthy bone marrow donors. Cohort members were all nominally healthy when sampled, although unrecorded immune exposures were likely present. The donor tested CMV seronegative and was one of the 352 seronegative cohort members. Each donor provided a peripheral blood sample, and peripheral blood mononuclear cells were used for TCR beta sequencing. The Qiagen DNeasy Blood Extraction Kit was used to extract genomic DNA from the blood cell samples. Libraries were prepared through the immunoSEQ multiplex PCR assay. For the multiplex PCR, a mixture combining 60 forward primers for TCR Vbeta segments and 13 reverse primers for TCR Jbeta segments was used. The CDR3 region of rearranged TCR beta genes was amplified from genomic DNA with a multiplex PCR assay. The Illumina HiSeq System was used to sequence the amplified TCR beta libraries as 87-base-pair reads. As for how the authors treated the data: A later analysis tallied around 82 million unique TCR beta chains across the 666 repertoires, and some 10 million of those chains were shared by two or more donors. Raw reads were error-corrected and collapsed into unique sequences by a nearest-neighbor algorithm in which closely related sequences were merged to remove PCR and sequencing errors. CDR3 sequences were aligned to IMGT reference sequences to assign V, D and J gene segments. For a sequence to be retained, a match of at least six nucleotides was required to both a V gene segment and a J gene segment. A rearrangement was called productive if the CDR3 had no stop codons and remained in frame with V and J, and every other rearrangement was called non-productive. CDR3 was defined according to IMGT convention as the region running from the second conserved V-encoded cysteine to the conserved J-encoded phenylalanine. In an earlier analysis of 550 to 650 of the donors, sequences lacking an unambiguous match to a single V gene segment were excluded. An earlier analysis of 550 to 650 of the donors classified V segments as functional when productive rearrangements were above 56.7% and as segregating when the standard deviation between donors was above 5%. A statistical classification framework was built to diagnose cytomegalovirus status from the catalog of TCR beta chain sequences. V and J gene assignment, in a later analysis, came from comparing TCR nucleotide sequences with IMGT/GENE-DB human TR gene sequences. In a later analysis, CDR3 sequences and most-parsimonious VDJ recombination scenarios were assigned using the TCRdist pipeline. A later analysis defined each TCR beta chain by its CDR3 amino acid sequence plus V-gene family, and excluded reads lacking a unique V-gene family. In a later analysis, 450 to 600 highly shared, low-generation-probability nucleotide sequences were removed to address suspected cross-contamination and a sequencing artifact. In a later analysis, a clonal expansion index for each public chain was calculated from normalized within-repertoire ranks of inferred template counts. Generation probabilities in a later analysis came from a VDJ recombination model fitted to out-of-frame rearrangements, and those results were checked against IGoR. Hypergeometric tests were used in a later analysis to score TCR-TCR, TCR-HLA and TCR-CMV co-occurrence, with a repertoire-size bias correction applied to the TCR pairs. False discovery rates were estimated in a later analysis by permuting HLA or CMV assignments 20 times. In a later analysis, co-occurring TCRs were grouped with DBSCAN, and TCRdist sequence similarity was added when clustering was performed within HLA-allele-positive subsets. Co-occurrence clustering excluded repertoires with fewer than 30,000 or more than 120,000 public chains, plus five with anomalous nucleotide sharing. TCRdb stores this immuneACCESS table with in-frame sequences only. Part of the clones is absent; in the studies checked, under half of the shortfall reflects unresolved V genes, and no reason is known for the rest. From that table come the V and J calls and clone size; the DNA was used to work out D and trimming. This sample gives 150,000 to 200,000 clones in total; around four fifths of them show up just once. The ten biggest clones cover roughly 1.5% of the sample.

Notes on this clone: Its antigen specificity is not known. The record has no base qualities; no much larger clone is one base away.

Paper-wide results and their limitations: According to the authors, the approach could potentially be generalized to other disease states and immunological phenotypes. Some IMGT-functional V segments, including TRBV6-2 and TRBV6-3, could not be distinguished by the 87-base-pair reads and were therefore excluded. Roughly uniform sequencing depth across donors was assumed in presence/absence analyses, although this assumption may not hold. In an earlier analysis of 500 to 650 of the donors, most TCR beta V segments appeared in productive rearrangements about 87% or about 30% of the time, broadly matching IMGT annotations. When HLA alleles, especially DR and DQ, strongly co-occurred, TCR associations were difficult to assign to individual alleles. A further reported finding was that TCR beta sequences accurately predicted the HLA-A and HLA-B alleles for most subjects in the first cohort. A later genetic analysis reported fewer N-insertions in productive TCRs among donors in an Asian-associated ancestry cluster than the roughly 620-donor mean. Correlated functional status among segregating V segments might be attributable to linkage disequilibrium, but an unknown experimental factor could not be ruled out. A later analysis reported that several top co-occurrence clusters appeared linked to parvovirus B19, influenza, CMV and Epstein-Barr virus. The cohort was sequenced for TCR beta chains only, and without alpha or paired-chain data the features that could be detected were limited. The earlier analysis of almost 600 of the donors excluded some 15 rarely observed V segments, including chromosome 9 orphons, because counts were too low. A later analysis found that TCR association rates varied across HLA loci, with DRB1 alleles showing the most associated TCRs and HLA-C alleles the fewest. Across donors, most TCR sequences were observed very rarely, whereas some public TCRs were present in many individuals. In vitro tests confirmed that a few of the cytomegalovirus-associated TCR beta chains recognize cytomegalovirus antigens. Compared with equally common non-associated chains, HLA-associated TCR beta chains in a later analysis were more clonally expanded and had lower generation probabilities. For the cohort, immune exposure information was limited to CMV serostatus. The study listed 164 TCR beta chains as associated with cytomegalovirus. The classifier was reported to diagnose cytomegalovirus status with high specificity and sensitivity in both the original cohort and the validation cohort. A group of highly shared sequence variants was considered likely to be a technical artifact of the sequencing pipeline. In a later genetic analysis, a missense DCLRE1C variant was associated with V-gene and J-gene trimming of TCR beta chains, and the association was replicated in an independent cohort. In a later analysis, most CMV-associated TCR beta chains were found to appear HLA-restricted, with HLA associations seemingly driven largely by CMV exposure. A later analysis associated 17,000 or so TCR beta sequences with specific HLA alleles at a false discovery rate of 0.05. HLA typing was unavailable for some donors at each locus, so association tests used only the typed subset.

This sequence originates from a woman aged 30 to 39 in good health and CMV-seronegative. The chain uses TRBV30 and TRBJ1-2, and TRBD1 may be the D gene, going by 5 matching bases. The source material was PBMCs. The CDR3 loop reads CAWSGGGGYTF. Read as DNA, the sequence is TGTGCCTGGAGTGGGGGGGGAGGCTACACCTTC.